Given below is one T cell receptor (beta chain) in context. Data came from immunoSEQ multiplex PCR; TCRdb stores just in-frame clones and leaves some out. The sample shows nearly 95,000 clones, 70% to 80% of them seen only once. The V segment lost 5 bases and the J segment 11 bases; nucleotides outside the gene matches: 17. The CDR3 spans 15 residues. CDR1 MGHDK and CDR2 SYGVNS come from the germline V gene. This entry belongs to a study of blood T cell repertoires in COVID-19. The wider study: In each case, the material was cDNA or gDNA derived from T cells, B-cell-depleted T cells, or PBMCs.

The chain uses TRBV25-1 and TRBJ1-1; the match to TRBD1 covers 7 bases. The material sequenced was peripheral blood. The sequence came from a human donor in a cohort sampled during active COVID-19. The CDR3 loop reads CASSPRPGGISVAFF. The CDR3 coding sequence is TGTGCCAGCAGTCCCCGTCCAGGGGGGATATCGGTGGCTTTCTTT.